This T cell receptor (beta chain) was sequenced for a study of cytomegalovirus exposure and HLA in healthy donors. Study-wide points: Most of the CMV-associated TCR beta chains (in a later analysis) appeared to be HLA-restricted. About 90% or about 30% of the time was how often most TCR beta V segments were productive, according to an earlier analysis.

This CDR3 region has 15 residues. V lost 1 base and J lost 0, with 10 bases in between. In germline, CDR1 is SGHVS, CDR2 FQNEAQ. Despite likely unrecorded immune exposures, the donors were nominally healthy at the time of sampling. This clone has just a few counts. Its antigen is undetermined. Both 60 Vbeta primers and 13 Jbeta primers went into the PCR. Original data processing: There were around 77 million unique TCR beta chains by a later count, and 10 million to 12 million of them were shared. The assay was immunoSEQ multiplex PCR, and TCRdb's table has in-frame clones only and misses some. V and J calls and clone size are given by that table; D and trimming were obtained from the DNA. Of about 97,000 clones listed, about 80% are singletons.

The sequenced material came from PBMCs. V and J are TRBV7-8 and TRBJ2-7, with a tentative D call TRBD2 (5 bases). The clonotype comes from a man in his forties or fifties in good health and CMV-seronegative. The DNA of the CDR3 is TGTGCCAGCAGCTTAGAAGCGGATAGCTCCTACGAGCAGTACTTC. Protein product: CASSLEADSSYEQYF.